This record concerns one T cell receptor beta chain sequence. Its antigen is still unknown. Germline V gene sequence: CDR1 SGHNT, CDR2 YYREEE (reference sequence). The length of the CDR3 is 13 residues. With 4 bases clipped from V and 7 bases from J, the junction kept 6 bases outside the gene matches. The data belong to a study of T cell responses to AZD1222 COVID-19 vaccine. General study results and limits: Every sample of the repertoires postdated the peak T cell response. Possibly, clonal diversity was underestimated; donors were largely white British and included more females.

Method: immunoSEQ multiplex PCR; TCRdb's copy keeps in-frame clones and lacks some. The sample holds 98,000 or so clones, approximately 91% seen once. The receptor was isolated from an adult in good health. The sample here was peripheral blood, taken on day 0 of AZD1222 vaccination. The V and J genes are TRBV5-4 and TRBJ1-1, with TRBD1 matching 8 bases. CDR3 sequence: CASSPQGAGEAFF. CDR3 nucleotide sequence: TGTGCCAGCAGCCCCCAGGGGGCGGGTGAAGCTTTCTTT.